The 19 T cell receptor beta chains below come from one sample, sequenced in a study of T cell repertoires in cytomegalovirus infection. TCRdb itself ran the reads through MiXCR, one entry per CDR3 protein. This sample has approximately 290,000 distinct CDR3 sequences, with roughly 26% found just once. The sequenced sample consisted of PBMCs. The receptors come from a human donor in good health (CMV status not recorded). Some clones in this sample may be carry-over from other donors' samples.

This clonotype was counted many times. V gene TRBV7-3 combines with J gene TRBJ2-7; D could derive from TRBD1 or TRBD2 (6 bases each). Trimming cost V 5 bases and J 5 bases, with 19 bases left between them. The germline gives CDR1 SGHTA, CDR2 FQGTGA. The CDR3 length is 15 residues. The CDR3 region is CASSPTTGGGHEQYF. Here the CDR3 DNA reads TGTGCCAGCAGCCCAACGACAGGAGGGGGTCACGAGCAGTACTTC.

V is TRBV6-1 and J is TRBJ2-3, with a weak D call TRBD1 (6 bases). V was cut by 5 bases and J by 1 base, with 13 bases left in between. Germline loops: CDR1 MNHNS, CDR2 SASEGT. The CDR3 contains 15 residues. The CDR3 DNA reads as TGTGCCAGCAGTCCTTACAGGGCCGGCACAGATACGCAGTATTTT. This sequence encodes CASSPYRAGTDTQYF.

CDR3: CASSPQVDNEQFF. CDR3 coding DNA: TGCGCCAGCAGCCCCCAGGTTGACAATGAGCAGTTCTTC. This rearrangement joins TRBV5-1 to TRBJ2-1; D gene unclear. V was pared by 4 bases and J by 5 bases, with 10 bases between. The CDR3 has 13 residues. Looked up from germline, CDR1 is SGHRS and CDR2 is YFSETQ.

This clonotype came up a few times. The chain couples TRBV14 to TRBJ2-1; 10 bases are a match to TRBD2. Per the germline V gene, CDR1 is SGHDN and CDR2 is FVKESK. The CDR3 sequence is 17 residues long. V was clipped by 1 base and J by 10 bases; unmatched bases: 13. Here the CDR3 reads CASSQGAGLAGAAEQFF. The CDR3 region has the DNA TGTGCCAGCAGCCAAGGAGCCGGGCTAGCGGGAGCTGCCGAGCAGTTCTTC.

This clonotype occurred a few times. This rearrangement joins TRBV20-1 to TRBJ1-5, with D unresolved. The CDR3 length is 14 residues. V shed 3 bases and J shed 1 base, with 10 bases lying between them. Germline CDR1 is DFQATT and CDR2 is SNEGSKA (reference sequence). The CDR3 spells CSASHIASNQPQHF. DNA for the CDR3: TGCAGTGCTAGTCACATTGCGAGCAATCAGCCCCAGCATTTT.

This clonotype occurred a few times. The V call is TRBV6-5, the J call TRBJ2-1; D may be TRBD2 (5 bases). Trimming stripped 6 bases from V and 3 bases from J, with 15 bases between. CDR1 is MNHEY, CDR2 SVGAGI, per germline. CDR3 length equals 15 residues. The CDR3 here is CASRKLEGFYNEQFF. The CDR3 region has the DNA TGTGCCAGCAGAAAACTAGAGGGATTCTACAATGAGCAGTTCTTC.

The V and J genes are TRBV29-1 and TRBJ2-3; 10 bases align to TRBD1. Germline V CDR1 and CDR2: SQVTM, ANQGSEA. V shed 6 bases and J 9 bases; nucleotides not matched to a gene: 9. The CDR3 contains 13 residues. The CDR3 is CSVEPTGGLTQYF. DNA of the CDR3: TGCAGCGTAGAACCGACAGGGGGCTTGACGCAGTATTTT.

This clonotype was seen a few times. The chain carries TRBV7-3 and TRBJ2-2; D might be TRBD1 (5 bases). The V and J ends lost 6 bases and 5 bases respectively, with 10 bases between them. Germline V gene data show CDR1 as SGHTA and CDR2 as FQGTGA. There are 13 residues in the CDR3. The CDR3 DNA reads TGTGCCAGCAGAGCCGGACAAACCGGGGAGCTGTTTTTT. It specifies CASRAGQTGELFF.

This clonotype was found a few times. The rearrangement links TRBV7-6 to TRBJ1-4; D is unresolved. The CDR3 is made up of 17 amino acids. CDR1 SGHVS and CDR2 FNYEAQ come from the germline V gene. V was clipped by 1 base and J by 5 bases, with 17 bases between them. The CDR3 DNA reads TGTGCCAGCAGCTTAGGTAGCGGCTTTGGACTCAATGAAAAACTGTTTTTT. Translated, it gives CASSLGSGFGLNEKLFF.

This clonotype has more than one count but fewer than ten. The chain joins TRBV24-1 to TRBJ2-1; TRBD1 is a possible D gene (6 bases). This CDR3 spans 15 amino acids. CDR1 and CDR2 from the germline V gene are KGHDR and SFDVKD. The germline V and J ends were trimmed by 9 bases and 4 bases, with 18 bases remaining between them. This CDR3 is CATGDGSGQYNEQFF. The CDR3 bases are TGTGCCACCGGAGACGGGTCTGGACAGTACAATGAGCAGTTCTTC.

This clonotype was seen many times. The chain joins TRBV11-2 to TRBJ2-7; no firm D call. Germline CDR1 SGHAT, CDR2 FQNNGV. The CDR3 totals 13 residues. Trimming left V 1 base short and J 5 bases short, with 9 bases between. This CDR3 reads CASSLGLLNEQYF. CDR3 DNA: TGTGCCAGCAGCTTAGGACTTCTTAACGAGCAGTACTTC.

This clonotype was seen only a few times. V gene TRBV20-1 combines with J gene TRBJ1-5; 10 bases are a match to TRBD1. CDR1 and CDR2 from the germline V gene are DFQATT and SNEGSKA (reference sequence). V shed 5 bases, J shed 4 bases, and the junction held 8 bases outside the gene matches. CDR3 length: 15 amino acids. CDR3: CSAPFDRGLNQPQHF. CDR3 nucleotide sequence: TGCAGTGCTCCCTTCGACAGGGGGCTTAATCAGCCCCAGCATTTT.

This clonotype was seen more than once but under ten times. The chain recombines TRBV29-1 with TRBJ2-7, with D possibly matching TRBD1 (5 bases). This CDR3 region has 12 residues. The V gene lost 2 bases and the J gene lost 5 bases, with 10 bases spanning the gap. Per the germline V gene, CDR1 is SQVTM and CDR2 is ANQGSEA. The CDR3 sequence: CSVELETDEQYF. Written as DNA, the CDR3 is TGCAGCGTTGAATTGGAGACAGACGAGCAGTACTTC.

This clonotype turned up a few times. The chain carries TRBV7-2 and TRBJ1-2, with TRBD1 as a possible D gene (6 bases). Germline V lookup: CDR1 SGHTA, CDR2 FQGNSA. The CDR3 consists of 14 residues. Trimming left V 5 bases short and J 7 bases short, with 17 bases between. The CDR3 protein is CASSPWAGATGYTF. CDR3 DNA: TGTGCCAGCAGCCCCTGGGCGGGGGCAACTGGCTACACCTTC.

In its sample, this clonotype was seen many times. The chain is built from TRBV7-8 and TRBJ2-7; D might be TRBD2 (6 bases). V gave up 2 bases and J gave up 3 bases, with 8 bases separating them. This CDR3 spans 13 amino acids. The germline V gene has CDR1 SGHVS and CDR2 FQNEAQ. As DNA, the CDR3 is TGTGCCAGCAGCTTACGGGAGTACTACGAGCAGTACTTC. It codes for CASSLREYYEQYF.

The chain joins TRBV20-1 to TRBJ2-2; D remains unclear. Per the germline V gene, CDR1 is DFQATT and CDR2 is SNEGSKA (reference sequence). Trimming pared 5 bases from V and 6 bases from J, leaving 10 bases between. The CDR3 spans 12 residues. The CDR3 bases are TGCAGTGCTGGCGGAGACCCCGGGGAGCTGTTTTTT. It specifies CSAGGDPGELFF.

This clonotype was seen many times. The DNA for the CDR3 is TGCAGTGCCCCCCCGGGATTAGGCATAGATACGCAGTATTTT. Encoded protein: CSAPPGLGIDTQYF. This rearrangement joins TRBV20-1 to TRBJ2-3, with D tentatively TRBD2 (5 bases). Trimming took off 6 bases at V and 5 bases at J, with 18 bases between the two ends. The CDR3 totals 14 residues. Germline CDR1 reads DFQATT; CDR2 reads SNEGSKA (reference sequence).

This clonotype was detected only once. This chain joins TRBV28 and TRBJ2-2; D not resolved. V was pared by 6 bases and J by 3 bases, with 8 bases between. This CDR3 contains 13 residues. The germline gives CDR1 MDHEN, CDR2 SYDVKM. The CDR3 loop reads CASRRTHTGELFF. CDR3 nucleotide sequence: TGTGCCAGCAGACGGACCCACACCGGGGAGCTGTTTTTT.

The chain employs TRBV5-5 and TRBJ2-7; possible D gene TRBD2, 6 bases. CDR1 and CDR2 from the germline V gene are SGHKS and YYEKEE (reference sequence). The CDR3 is 14 amino acids. Trimming removed 4 bases from V and 4 bases from J, with 15 bases in between. In DNA form, the CDR3 reads TGTGCCAGCAGCCCGCGGGACTCTAGATACGAGCAGTACTTC. Protein product: CASSPRDSRYEQYF.